Here is one TCR beta chain with its context. The antigen is unknown. Profiling relied on immunoSEQ multiplex PCR, and the TCRdb table lists in-frame clones only, not all of them. The table includes around 550,000 clones, 90% to 96% detected once. The data stem from a study of shared clonotypes between healthy human individuals. Broader study findings: Rarefaction indicated that sorted-subset sequencing remained incomplete although depth was large.

Sequenced sample: naive CD4+ T cells sorted from blood. Documented subset: CD45RA+ positively selected. The clonotype originates from a woman in her twenties or thirties in good health.

This CDR3 is CASTPGTGGGEQYF. CDR3 coding DNA: TGTGCCAGCACCCCCGGGACAGGGGGAGGCGAGCAGTACTTC. The rearrangement joins TRBV28 to TRBJ2-7; 11 bases agree with TRBD1. J gave up 6 bases and V 7 bases, and 8 bases lay outside the gene matches. Germline CDR1 and CDR2: MDHEN and SYDVKM. The length of the CDR3 is 14 residues.